The 22 T cell receptor beta chains reported below all come from one sample, sequenced in a study of shared clonotypes between healthy human individuals. Here immunoSEQ multiplex PCR was the method, and the copy in TCRdb shows in-frame clones only, minus some. This table holds fewer than 1.8 million clones, around 98.5% found once. Sequenced sample: naive CD4+ T cells sorted from blood. Subset here: CD45RA+ positively selected. These receptors were collected from a man younger than 45 in good health.

The chain carries TRBV29-1 and TRBJ2-7; no reliable D call. The V gene's germline CDR1 is SQVTM and CDR2 ANQGSEA. The CDR3 length is 13 residues. Between the trimmed V and J ends, which lost 7 bases and 3 bases, there was a span of 16 bases. The CDR3 region has the DNA TGCAGCGGGGTTTTATTGGGTGGCTACGAGCAGTACTTC. Its protein product is CSGVLLGGYEQYF.

This clone was recorded once. The gene calls are TRBV5-1 and TRBJ2-3; D might be TRBD2 (6 bases). Trimming pared 1 base from V and 0 bases from J, leaving 12 bases between. CDR1 and CDR2 (germline): SGHRS, YFSETQ. The CDR3 spans 16 residues. CDR3: CASSLRSGDSTDTQYF. In DNA form, the CDR3 reads TGCGCCAGCAGCTTGCGGTCGGGAGATAGCACAGATACGCAGTATTTT. The whole variable domain, filled in from reference TRBV5-1 and TRBJ2-3, reads KAGVTQTPRYLIKTRGQQVTLSCSPISGHRSVSWYQQTPGQGLQFLFEYFSETQRNKGNFPGRFSGRQFSNSRSEMNVSTLELGDSALYLCASSLRSGDSTDTQYFGPGTRLTVL.

This clone was detected only once. The CDR3 sequence: CASSPTRGGDLYNEQFF. The CDR3 coding sequence is TGTGCCAGCAGCCCGACCCGAGGGGGGGACCTCTACAATGAGCAGTTCTTC. V and J are TRBV11-2 and TRBJ2-1; a weak D match, TRBD2 (7 bases). The CDR3 spans 17 residues. Trimming cost V 5 bases and J 3 bases, with 20 bases left between them. Germline-derived CDR1 and CDR2 are SGHAT and FQNNGV.

The genes are TRBV7-6 and TRBJ2-3; 11 positions agree with TRBD2. Per the germline V gene, CDR1 is SGHVS and CDR2 is FNYEAQ. J lost 6 bases, V lost 1 base, and 6 bases had no gene match. This CDR3 has 16 residues. CDR3 in amino acids: CASSLGTSGLSDTQYF. CDR3 in DNA: TGTGCCAGCAGCTTAGGGACTAGCGGGCTCAGTGATACGCAGTATTTT.

The chain couples TRBV6-1 to TRBJ2-7; D remains unclear. V lost 8 bases, J lost 3 bases, and 8 bases lay in between. Germline V lookup: CDR1 MNHNS, CDR2 SASEGT. This CDR3 has 11 residues. The DNA of the CDR3 is TGTGCCAGCGCGGCGGACTACGAGCAGTACTTC. It is translated as CASAADYEQYF.

This sequence joins TRBV11-2 and TRBJ1-1; D remains ambiguous. Germline V gives CDR1 SGHAT, CDR2 FQNNGV. The CDR3 loop spans 12 amino acids. V was shortened by 8 bases and J by 1 base, with 8 bases between the two germline ends. The CDR3 protein is CASGVGNTEAFF. The CDR3 DNA follows: TGTGCCAGCGGGGTTGGGAACACTGAAGCTTTCTTT.

This clone is a singleton in its sample. This specimen includes other DNA sequences encoding the same CDR3. The chain links TRBV11-2 to TRBJ2-7; 12 bases agree with TRBD2. Germline CDR1 is SGHAT and CDR2 is FQNNGV. There are 15 residues in the CDR3. V lost 8 bases to trimming and J lost 4 bases; unmatched junction nucleotides: 9. DNA of the CDR3: TGTGCCAGCCGATCTAGCGGGAGGGCTTTATACGAGCAGTACTTC. This translates into CASRSSGRALYEQYF.

The chain recombines TRBV7-2 with TRBJ2-2; 9 bases map to TRBD2. The CDR3 is 15 amino acids. Germline CDR1 and CDR2: SGHTA and FQGNSA. The J segment lost 5 bases and the V segment lost 5 bases, leaving 6 bases of the junction unmatched. CDR3 sequence (DNA): TGTGCCAGCAGCCGTATGCTAGCGGGAACCGGGGAGCTGTTTTTT. It codes for CASSRMLAGTGELFF.

The chain joins TRBV4-3 to TRBJ2-2; unclear D gene. The CDR3 is 16 residues long. V was shortened by 1 base and J by 3 bases, with 12 bases between the two germline ends. Germline assignment: CDR1 LGHNA and CDR2 YSLEER. The CDR3 spells CASSQGTLVHTGELFF. As DNA, the CDR3 is TGCGCCAGCAGCCAAGGAACATTAGTACACACCGGGGAGCTGTTTTTT.

This chain uses TRBV5-4 with TRBJ2-1; the D call may be TRBD1 or TRBD2 (6 bases each). This CDR3 region has 16 residues. Trimming took 1 base from V and 1 from J, leaving 12 bases between them. CDR1 and CDR2 from the germline V gene are SGHNT and YYREEE (reference sequence). The CDR3 is CASSLPRGGSYNEQFF. For the CDR3, the DNA is TGTGCCAGCAGCTTGCCTAGAGGGGGGTCCTACAATGAGCAGTTCTTC.

CDR3 sequence (DNA): TGTGCCAGCAGCACGGGACTAGCGGGAGGAGTGGGAGAGACCCAGTACTTC. Protein sequence: CASSTGLAGGVGETQYF. The gene calls are TRBV11-3 and TRBJ2-5; 15 bases fit TRBD2. This CDR3 region has 17 residues. Trimming at V came to 5 bases and at J to 4 bases, leaving 8 bases not matched to a gene. Germline assignment: CDR1 SGHNT and CDR2 YENEEA.

The J gene is TRBJ2-5, the V gene TRBV5-1; no firm D call. V was pared by 6 bases and J by 4 bases, with 19 bases between. The CDR3 length is 15 residues. CDR1 is SGHRS, CDR2 YFSETQ, per germline. The CDR3 bases are TGCGCCAGCACAGACGGCCCAAGAGGCCGAGAGACCCAGTACTTC. It encodes CASTDGPRGRETQYF.

The genes are TRBV6-4 and TRBJ2-5; maybe TRBD1 (5 bases). Germline CDR1 MRHNA, CDR2 SNTAGT. The CDR3 sequence is 13 residues long. The V end was cut by 5 bases, the J end by 4 bases, with 11 bases between. The CDR3 spells CASSPGFGETQYF. The CDR3, as DNA: TGTGCCAGCAGTCCAGGGTTCGGAGAGACCCAGTACTTC.

The V and J genes are TRBV25-1 and TRBJ2-3, with 7 nucleotides matching TRBD2. Germline V CDR1 and CDR2: MGHDK, SYGVNS. The CDR3 is 16 amino acids. J was trimmed by 6 bases and V by 5 bases; bases with no gene match: 14. Here the CDR3 reads CASSPRLAGGFDTQYF. DNA for the CDR3: TGTGCCAGCAGTCCCCGACTAGCCGGGGGTTTTGATACGCAGTATTTT.

The chain recombines TRBV9 with TRBJ1-4, with D possibly TRBD1 on 5 matching bases. The CDR3 is 15 residues long. Trimming pared 2 bases from V and 2 bases from J, leaving 10 bases between. Per germline, CDR1 SGDLS and CDR2 YYNGEE. This CDR3 reads CASSVGLRTNEKLFF. As DNA, the CDR3 is TGTGCCAGCAGCGTGGGGCTGCGGACTAATGAAAAACTGTTTTTT.

CDR3 amino acids: CASSPPRTSNEQFF. In nucleotides, the CDR3 is TGTGCCAGCTCACCTCCGAGGACTAGCAATGAGCAGTTCTTC. The chain uses TRBV18 and TRBJ2-1; TRBD2 matches 7 bases. Germline V gives CDR1 KGHSH, CDR2 LQKENI. The CDR3 sequence is 14 residues long. With V trimmed by 3 bases and J by 6 bases, 5 bases remained unmatched.

The rearrangement links TRBV19 to TRBJ2-2, with TRBD2 matching over 8 bases. With V trimmed by 4 bases and J by 6 bases, 7 bases remained unmatched. Germline V lookup: CDR1 LNHDA, CDR2 SQIVND (reference sequence). CDR3 length equals 15 residues. The CDR3 loop reads CASSSWAGGPGELFF. The CDR3 nucleotides read TGTGCCAGTAGTAGTTGGGCGGGAGGACCCGGGGAGCTGTTTTTT.

This chain links TRBV2 with TRBJ1-5; the D is unclear. The CDR3 is 13 residues long. V was clipped by 11 bases and J by 5 bases, with 16 bases between them. The germline V gene has CDR1 SNHLY and CDR2 FYNNEI. CDR3 nucleotide sequence: TGTGCCTCGGAAAGGGCCGGGGATCAGCCCCAGCATTTT. Protein: CASERAGDQPQHF.

The chain recombines TRBV11-3 with TRBJ2-1, with 9 bases lining up with TRBD2. The CDR3 consists of 16 residues. The germline gives CDR1 SGHNT, CDR2 YENEEA. V was pared by 1 base and J by 2 bases, with 3 bases of the junction left unmatched. CDR3 nucleotides: TGTGCCAGCAGCTTAGGGGGACTAGCAGCCTACAATGAGCAGTTCTTC. This gives the protein CASSLGGLAAYNEQFF.

The rearrangement joins TRBV20-1 to TRBJ1-3; D gene unclear. V lost 3 bases and J lost 10, with 10 bases in between. The CDR3 totals 11 residues. Per the germline V gene, CDR1 is DFQATT and CDR2 is SNEGSKA (reference sequence). CDR3 in amino acids: CSARGGATIYF. The CDR3 DNA is TGCAGTGCTAGGGGAGGAGCGACCATATATTTT.

The chain has TRBV5-6 and TRBJ2-5; no clear D. V lost 4 bases to trimming and J lost 3 bases, with 13 bases between them. The CDR3 totals 14 residues. The V gene's germline CDR1 is SGHDT and CDR2 YYEEEE. CDR3: CASSRLVRKETQYF. The CDR3 nucleotides are TGTGCCAGCAGCCGCCTGGTGCGTAAAGAGACCCAGTACTTC. Combining the CDR3 with reference TRBV5-6 and TRBJ2-5 gives the whole variable domain DAGVTQSPTHLIKTRGQQVTLRCSPKSGHDTVSWYQQALGQGPQFIFQYYEEEERQRGNFPDRFSGHQFPNYSSELNVNALLLGDSALYLCASSRLVRKETQYFGPGTRLLVL.

The chain is built from TRBV5-4 and TRBJ2-7; 8 bases are a match to TRBD1. This CDR3 contains 15 residues. In germline, CDR1 is SGHNT, CDR2 YYREEE (reference sequence). V was pared by 4 bases and J by 3 bases, with 9 bases of the junction left unmatched. CDR3 nucleotide sequence: TGTGCCAGCAGCCCCCAGACAGGGGTCGGCTACGAGCAGTACTTC. It is translated as CASSPQTGVGYEQYF.